These 13 T cell receptor beta chains came from one sample sequenced in a study of metastatic and nonmetastatic thyroid tumors. TCRdb re-called the PCR reads with MiXCR. The sample has 45,000 to 50,000 clones; approximately 20% are singletons. Thyroid surgery was preceded by no treatment in any patient. Sequencing was performed on blood. These TCRs come from a male donor with papillary thyroid cancer or a benign thyroid nodule (not recorded which). Some clones in this sample may be carry-over from other donors' samples.

This clone has ten or more counts. Here the CDR3 DNA reads TGTGCCAGCAGCTTGCTGAGAAGCGGGGGGCTGGAGAGGACCGGGGAGCTGTTTTTT. Protein product: CASSLLRSGGLERTGELFF. V and J are TRBV5-4 and TRBJ2-2; 9 bases match TRBD2. Germline V gives CDR1 SGHNT, CDR2 YYREEE (reference sequence). This CDR3 has 19 amino acids. The trim removed 1 base at V and 5 bases at J, leaving 15 bases unmatched.

In this sample, this clone turned up a few times. The J gene is TRBJ1-2, the V gene TRBV19, with TRBD1 matching 9 bases. The ends lost 9 bases at V and 2 bases at J; junction bases unmatched: 7. This CDR3 spans 14 amino acids. In germline, CDR1 is LNHDA, CDR2 SQIVND (reference sequence). Written as DNA, the CDR3 is TGTGCCAGCGGGTTCGGGACAGGGAACTATGGCTACACCTTC. This sequence encodes CASGFGTGNYGYTF. Full variable domain (outside the CDR3, taken from reference TRBV19 and TRBJ1-2): DGGITQSPKYLFRKEGQNVTLSCEQNLNHDAMYWYRQDPGQGLRLIYYSQIVNDFQKGDIAEGYSVSREKKESFPLTVTSAQKNPTAFYLCASGFGTGNYGYTFGSGTRLTVV.

This clone appeared many times. This CDR3 reads CASSSGLAGSQETQYF. The CDR3 DNA follows: TGTGCCAGCAGCTCGGGACTAGCGGGGAGCCAAGAGACCCAGTACTTC. This chain joins TRBV7-3 and TRBJ2-5; 13 positions match TRBD2. Trimming removed 4 bases from V and 1 base from J; junction bases left unmatched: 3. CDR3 length equals 16 residues. Germline V lookup: CDR1 SGHTA, CDR2 FQGTGA.

This clone occurred many times. This CDR3 is CASSSKGLLYNEQFF. CDR3 coding DNA: TGTGCCAGCAGCTCCAAGGGACTCTTATACAATGAGCAGTTCTTC. The V call is TRBV13, the J call TRBJ2-1, with D possibly matching TRBD2 (6 bases). The germline V gene encodes CDR1 PRHDT and CDR2 FYEKMQ (reference sequence). CDR3 length equals 15 residues. Trimming pared 4 bases from V and 4 bases from J, leaving 14 bases between.

At least ten counts were recorded for this clone. The chain uses TRBV5-4 and TRBJ2-1; the match to TRBD2 covers 9 bases. The CDR3 sequence is 14 residues long. The germline V gene has CDR1 SGHNT and CDR2 YYREEE (reference sequence). The junction had 8 bases not matched to a gene; V was cut back by 0 bases and J by 13 bases. The CDR3 region is CASSLGLAGWAQFF. The DNA of the CDR3 is TGTGCCAGCAGCTTGGGGCTAGCGGGATGGGCCCAGTTCTTC.

This clone has a count of ten or more. This sequence joins TRBV18 and TRBJ2-3, with TRBD2 identical over 8 bases. Germline CDR1 reads KGHSH; CDR2 reads LQKENI. Trimming at V came to 0 bases and at J to 4 bases, leaving 9 bases not matched to a gene. The CDR3 is made up of 17 amino acids. The CDR3 protein is CASSPPASGSSPDTQYF. The CDR3 DNA sequence: TGTGCCAGCTCACCACCGGCCAGCGGGAGTTCCCCAGATACGCAGTATTTT.

This clone has only one observation. At one boundary the junction diverges from the germline segment, which might be a read error. V is TRBV7-8 and J is TRBJ2-1; TRBD2 agrees at 7 bases. Germline-derived CDR1 and CDR2 are SGHVS and FQNEAQ. The CDR3 loop spans 17 amino acids. CDR3 DNA sequence: TGTGCCAGCAGCCCCACCGGAGGGCGGGAGCTCGACAATGATCAGTTCTTC. It specifies CASSPTGGRELDNDQFF.

This clone was recorded a few times. The chain is built from TRBV2 and TRBJ1-2, with D perhaps matching TRBD1 (6 bases). Germline loops: CDR1 SNHLY, CDR2 FYNNEI. Trimming took off 11 bases at V and 2 bases at J, with 21 bases between the two ends. The length of the CDR3 is 15 residues. In DNA form, the CDR3 reads TGTGCCGGGGTGGAGGGGGGCAGGCAAAACTATGGCTACACCTTC. This encodes CAGVEGGRQNYGYTF.

This sequence joins TRBV7-9 and TRBJ2-5; D is undetermined. This CDR3 has 15 residues. Germline V gene lookup returns CDR1 SEHNR and CDR2 FQNEAQ (reference sequence). V dropped 1 base and J dropped 1 base, with 10 bases sitting between them. CDR3 amino acids: CASSLVARAQETQYF. As DNA, the CDR3 is TGTGCCAGCAGCTTAGTGGCAAGGGCCCAAGAGACCCAGTACTTC.

In its sample, this clone was seen many times. A much larger clonotype is one base distant, so this may be a read error. No conserved phenylalanine or tryptophan ends this CDR3, so it is likely a read error. This rearrangement joins TRBV11-2 to TRBJ1-1; no clear D. V lost 2 bases to trimming and J lost 1 base, with 2 bases between them. Germline V gene lookup returns CDR1 SGHAT and CDR2 FQNNGV. The CDR3 spans 12 residues. In DNA, the CDR3 is TGTGCCAGCAGCTTACAGAACACTGAAGCTTTCCTT. Encoded protein: CASSLQNTEAFL.

The J gene is TRBJ2-2, the V gene TRBV13; 8 bases line up with TRBD1. Losses at the gene ends were 4 bases for V and 6 bases for J; bases not matched to a gene: 7. The CDR3 has 15 amino acids. In germline, CDR1 is PRHDT, CDR2 FYEKMQ (reference sequence). For the CDR3, the DNA is TGTGCCAGCAGCTATGGACAGGGTTTCGCCGGGGAGCTGTTTTTT. Translation gives CASSYGQGFAGELFF.

J is TRBJ2-7 and V is TRBV4-2; TRBD2 aligns across 8 bases. This CDR3 contains 16 residues. The germline gives CDR1 LGHNA, CDR2 YNFKEQ. With 0 bases clipped from V and 7 bases from J, the junction kept 11 bases outside the gene matches. The CDR3 loop reads CASSQEPGGRSGEQYF. The CDR3 coding sequence is TGTGCCAGCAGCCAAGAACCGGGCGGGAGGTCGGGGGAGCAGTACTTC.

This clone was detected ten times or more. The rearrangement uses TRBV6-4 and TRBJ1-6, with D unclear. The CDR3 covers 13 residues. Trimming took 2 bases from V and 8 from J, leaving 7 bases between them. Germline lookup yields CDR1 MRHNA and CDR2 SNTAGT. CDR3 nucleotide sequence: TGTGCCAGCAGTGACAGGGATGATTCACCCCTCCACTTT. Encoded protein: CASSDRDDSPLHF.